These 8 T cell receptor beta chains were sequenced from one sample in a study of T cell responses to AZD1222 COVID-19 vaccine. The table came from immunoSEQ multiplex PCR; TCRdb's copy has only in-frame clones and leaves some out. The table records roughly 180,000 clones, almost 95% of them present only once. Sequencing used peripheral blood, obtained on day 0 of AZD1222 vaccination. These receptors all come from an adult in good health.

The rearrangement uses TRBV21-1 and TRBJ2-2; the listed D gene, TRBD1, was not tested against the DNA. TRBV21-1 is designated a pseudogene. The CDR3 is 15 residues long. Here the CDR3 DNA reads TGTGCCAGCAGCACGGCAGGTGGGAACACCGGGGAGCTGTTTTTT. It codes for CASSTAGGNTGELFF.

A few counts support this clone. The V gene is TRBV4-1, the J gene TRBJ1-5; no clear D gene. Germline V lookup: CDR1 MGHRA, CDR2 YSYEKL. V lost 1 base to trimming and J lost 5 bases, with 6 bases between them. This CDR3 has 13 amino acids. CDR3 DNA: TGCGCCAGCAGCCAAGCGTCTCATCAGCCCCAGCATTTT. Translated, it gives CASSQASHQPQHF.

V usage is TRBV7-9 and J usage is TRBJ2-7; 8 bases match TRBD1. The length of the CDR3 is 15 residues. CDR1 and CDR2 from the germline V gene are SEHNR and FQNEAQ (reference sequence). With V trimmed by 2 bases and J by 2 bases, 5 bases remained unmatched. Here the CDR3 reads CASSLPDRVPYEQYF. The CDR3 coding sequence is TGTGCCAGCAGCTTACCGGACAGGGTGCCCTACGAGCAGTACTTC. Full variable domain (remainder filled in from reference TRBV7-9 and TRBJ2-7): DTGVSQNPRHKITKRGQNVTFRCDPISEHNRLYWYRQTLGQGPEFLTYFQNEAQLEKSRLLSDRFSAERPKGSFSTLEIQRTEQGDSAMYLCASSLPDRVPYEQYFGPGTRLTVT.

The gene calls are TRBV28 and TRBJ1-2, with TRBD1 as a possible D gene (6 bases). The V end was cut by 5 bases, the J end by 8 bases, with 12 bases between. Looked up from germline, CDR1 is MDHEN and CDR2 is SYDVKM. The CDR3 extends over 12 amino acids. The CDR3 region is CASSEGVVGYTF. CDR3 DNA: TGTGCCAGCAGTGAGGGGGTTGTGGGCTACACCTTC.

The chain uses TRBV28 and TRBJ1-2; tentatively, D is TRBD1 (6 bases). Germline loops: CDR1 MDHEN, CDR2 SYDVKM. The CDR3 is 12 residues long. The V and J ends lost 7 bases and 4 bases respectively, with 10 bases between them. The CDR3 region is CASTGDSYGYTF. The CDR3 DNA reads TGTGCCAGCACAGGGGATTCCTATGGCTACACCTTC.

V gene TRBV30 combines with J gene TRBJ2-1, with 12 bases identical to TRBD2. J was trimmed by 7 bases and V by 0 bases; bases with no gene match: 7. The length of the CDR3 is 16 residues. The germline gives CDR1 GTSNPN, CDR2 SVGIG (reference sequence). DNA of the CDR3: TGTGCCTGGAGTGTCCGACTAGCGGGAGCCCAAAATGAGCAGTTCTTC. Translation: CAWSVRLAGAQNEQFF.

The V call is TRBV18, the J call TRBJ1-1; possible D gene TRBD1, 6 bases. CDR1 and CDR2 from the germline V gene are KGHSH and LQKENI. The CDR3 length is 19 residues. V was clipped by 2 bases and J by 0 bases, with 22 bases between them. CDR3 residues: CASSPISRRFQGLNTEAFF. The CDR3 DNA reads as TGTGCCAGCTCACCAATCAGTCGGAGATTCCAGGGGTTGAACACTGAAGCTTTCTTT.

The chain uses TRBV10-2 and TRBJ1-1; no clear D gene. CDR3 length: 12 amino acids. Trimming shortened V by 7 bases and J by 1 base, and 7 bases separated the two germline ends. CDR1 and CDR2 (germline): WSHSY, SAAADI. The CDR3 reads CASNDRNTEAFF. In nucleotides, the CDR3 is TGCGCCAGCAACGACCGGAACACTGAAGCTTTCTTT.